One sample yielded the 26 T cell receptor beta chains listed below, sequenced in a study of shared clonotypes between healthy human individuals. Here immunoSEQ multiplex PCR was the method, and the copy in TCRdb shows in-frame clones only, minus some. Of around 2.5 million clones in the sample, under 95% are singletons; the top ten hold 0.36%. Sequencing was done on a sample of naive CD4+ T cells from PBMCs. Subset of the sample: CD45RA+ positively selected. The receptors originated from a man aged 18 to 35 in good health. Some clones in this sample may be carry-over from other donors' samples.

The chain's CDR3 is CASSKGLAGSPEYF. The CDR3 DNA sequence: TGTGCCAGCAGTAAGGGACTAGCGGGGTCCCCGGAGTACTTC. The chain is built from TRBV28 and TRBJ2-5; 13 bases align to TRBD2. This CDR3 spans 14 amino acids. The V segment lost 5 bases and the J segment 12 bases; nucleotides outside the gene matches: 9. Germline values: CDR1 MDHEN, CDR2 SYDVKM.

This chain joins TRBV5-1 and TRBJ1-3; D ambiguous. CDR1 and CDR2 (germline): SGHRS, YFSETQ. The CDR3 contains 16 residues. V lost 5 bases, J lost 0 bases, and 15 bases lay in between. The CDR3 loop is CASRVGPAISGNTIYF. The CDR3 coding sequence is TGCGCCAGCAGGGTGGGCCCTGCCATCTCTGGAAACACCATATATTTT.

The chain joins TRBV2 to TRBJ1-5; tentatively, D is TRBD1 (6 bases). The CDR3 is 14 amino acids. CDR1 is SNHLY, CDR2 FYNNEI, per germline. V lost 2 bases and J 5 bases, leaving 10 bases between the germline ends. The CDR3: CASSERGRDQPQHF. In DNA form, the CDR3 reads TGTGCCAGCAGTGAAAGGGGGAGGGATCAGCCCCAGCATTTT.

In DNA form, the CDR3 reads TGTGCCTGGGACAGGGGCCGTTCCCAAGAGACCCAGTACTTC. Amino acid sequence: CAWDRGRSQETQYF. The chain is built from TRBV30 and TRBJ2-5, with 8 bases identical to TRBD1. The V and J ends lost 5 bases and 1 base, in that order; junction bases with no gene match: 6. This CDR3 contains 14 residues. Germline CDR1 is GTSNPN and CDR2 is SVGIG (reference sequence).

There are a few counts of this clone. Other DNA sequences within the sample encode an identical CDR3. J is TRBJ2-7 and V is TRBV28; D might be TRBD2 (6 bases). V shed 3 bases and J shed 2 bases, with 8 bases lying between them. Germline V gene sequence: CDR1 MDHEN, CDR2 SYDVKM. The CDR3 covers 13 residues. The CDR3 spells CASSLGGPYEQYF. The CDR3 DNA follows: TGTGCCAGCAGTTTGGGGGGTCCCTACGAGCAGTACTTC.

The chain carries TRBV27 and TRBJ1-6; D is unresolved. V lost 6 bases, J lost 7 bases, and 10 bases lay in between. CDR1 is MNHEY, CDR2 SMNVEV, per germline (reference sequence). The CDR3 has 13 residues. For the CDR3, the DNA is TGTGCCAGCAGCCAAAAGACGAATTCACCCCTCCACTTT. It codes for CASSQKTNSPLHF.

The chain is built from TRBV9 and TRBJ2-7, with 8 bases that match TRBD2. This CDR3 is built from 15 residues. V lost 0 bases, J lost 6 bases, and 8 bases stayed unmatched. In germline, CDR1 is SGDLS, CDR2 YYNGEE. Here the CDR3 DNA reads TGTGCCAGCAGCGTAGGGGGGACTAGTTCTGGCGAGCAGTACTTC. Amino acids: CASSVGGTSSGEQYF.

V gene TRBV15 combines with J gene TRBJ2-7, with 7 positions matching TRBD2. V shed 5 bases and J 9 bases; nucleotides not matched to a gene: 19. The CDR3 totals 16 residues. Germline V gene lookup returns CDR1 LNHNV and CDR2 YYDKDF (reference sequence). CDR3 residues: CATSRGKTSSLNGQYF. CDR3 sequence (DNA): TGTGCCACCAGCCGAGGAAAGACTAGCTCGCTGAATGGGCAGTACTTC.

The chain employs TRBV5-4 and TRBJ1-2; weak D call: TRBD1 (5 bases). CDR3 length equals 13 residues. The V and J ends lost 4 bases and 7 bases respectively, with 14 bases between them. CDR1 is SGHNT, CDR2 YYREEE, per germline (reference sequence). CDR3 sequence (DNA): TGTGCCAGCAGCACGGAGGGACGTGGTGGCTACACCTTC. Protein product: CASSTEGRGGYTF.

The CDR3 reads CASQVLWDTGELFF. In DNA form, the CDR3 reads TGTGCCAGCCAGGTTCTGTGGGACACCGGGGAGCTGTTTTTT. This sequence joins TRBV11-2 and TRBJ2-2; D is unclear. The germline V gene has CDR1 SGHAT and CDR2 FQNNGV. Trimming shortened V by 8 bases and J by 3 bases, and 13 bases separated the two germline ends. CDR3 length: 14 residues.

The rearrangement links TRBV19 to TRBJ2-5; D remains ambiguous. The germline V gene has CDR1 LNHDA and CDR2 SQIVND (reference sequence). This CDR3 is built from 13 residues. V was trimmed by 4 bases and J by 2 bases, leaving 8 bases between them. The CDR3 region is CASSTTNQETQYF. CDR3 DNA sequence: TGTGCCAGTAGTACGACAAATCAAGAGACCCAGTACTTC.

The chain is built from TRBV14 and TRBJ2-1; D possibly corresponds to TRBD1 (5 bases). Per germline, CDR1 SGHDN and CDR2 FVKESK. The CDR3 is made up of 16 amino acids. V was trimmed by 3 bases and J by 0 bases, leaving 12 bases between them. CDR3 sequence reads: CASSHPTVSSYNEQFF. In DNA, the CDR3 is TGTGCCAGCAGCCACCCGACAGTTAGCTCCTACAATGAGCAGTTCTTC.

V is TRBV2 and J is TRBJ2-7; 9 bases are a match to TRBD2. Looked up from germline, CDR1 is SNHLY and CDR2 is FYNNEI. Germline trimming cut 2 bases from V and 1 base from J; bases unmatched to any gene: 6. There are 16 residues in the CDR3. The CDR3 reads CASSEYGTSRSYEQYF. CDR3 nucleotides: TGTGCCAGCAGTGAATACGGGACTAGCCGATCCTACGAGCAGTACTTC.

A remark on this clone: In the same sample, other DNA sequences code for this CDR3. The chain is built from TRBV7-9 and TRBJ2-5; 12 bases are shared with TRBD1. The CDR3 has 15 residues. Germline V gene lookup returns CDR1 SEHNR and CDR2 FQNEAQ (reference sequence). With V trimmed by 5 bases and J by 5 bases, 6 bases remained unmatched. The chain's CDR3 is CASSPGTGGWETQYF. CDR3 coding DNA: TGTGCCAGCAGCCCAGGGACAGGGGGCTGGGAGACCCAGTACTTC.

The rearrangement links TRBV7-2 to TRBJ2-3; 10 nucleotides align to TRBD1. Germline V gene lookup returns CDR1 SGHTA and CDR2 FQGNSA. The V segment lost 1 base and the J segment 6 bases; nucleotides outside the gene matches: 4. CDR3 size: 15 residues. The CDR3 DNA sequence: TGTGCCAGCAGCTTAGGGGGACAGGGGAAGGATACGCAGTATTTT. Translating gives CASSLGGQGKDTQYF.

The CDR3 DNA follows: TGTGCCAGCAGCTTGGTAGGCGTCGCCGGGGAAAAACTGTTTTTT. It translates to CASSLVGVAGEKLFF. J is TRBJ1-4 and V is TRBV5-6, with no clear D. The germline CDR1 and CDR2 sequences are SGHDT and YYEEEE. Trimming shortened V by 0 bases and J by 8 bases, and 14 bases separated the two germline ends. The CDR3 spans 15 residues.

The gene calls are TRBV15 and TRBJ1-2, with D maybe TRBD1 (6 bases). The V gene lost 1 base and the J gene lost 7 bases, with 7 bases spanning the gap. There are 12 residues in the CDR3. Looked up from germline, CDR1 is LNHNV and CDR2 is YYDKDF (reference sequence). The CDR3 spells CATSRGGPGYTF. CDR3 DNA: TGTGCCACCAGCAGAGGGGGGCCTGGCTACACCTTC.

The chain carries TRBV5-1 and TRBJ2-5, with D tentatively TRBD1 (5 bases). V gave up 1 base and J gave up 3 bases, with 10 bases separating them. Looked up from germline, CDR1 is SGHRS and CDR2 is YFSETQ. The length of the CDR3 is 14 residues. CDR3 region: CASSLKGSEETQYF. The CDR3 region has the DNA TGCGCCAGCAGCTTGAAGGGGTCGGAAGAGACCCAGTACTTC.

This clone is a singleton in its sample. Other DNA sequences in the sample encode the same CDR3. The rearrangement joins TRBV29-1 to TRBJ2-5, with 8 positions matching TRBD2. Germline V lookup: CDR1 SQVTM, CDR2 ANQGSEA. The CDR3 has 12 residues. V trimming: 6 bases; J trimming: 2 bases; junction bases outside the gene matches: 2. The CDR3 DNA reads TGCAGCGTAAGACTAGCGCAAGAGACCCAGTACTTC. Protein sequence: CSVRLAQETQYF.

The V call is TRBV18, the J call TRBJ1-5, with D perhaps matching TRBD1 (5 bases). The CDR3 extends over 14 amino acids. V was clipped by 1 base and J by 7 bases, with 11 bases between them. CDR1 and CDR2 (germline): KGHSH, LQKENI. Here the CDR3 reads CASSPQGKEQPQHF. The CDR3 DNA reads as TGTGCCAGCTCACCACAGGGGAAGGAGCAGCCCCAGCATTTT.

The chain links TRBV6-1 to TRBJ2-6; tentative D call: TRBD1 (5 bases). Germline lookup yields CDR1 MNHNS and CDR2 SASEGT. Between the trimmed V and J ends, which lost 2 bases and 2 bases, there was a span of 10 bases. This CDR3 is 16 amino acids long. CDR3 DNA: TGTGCCAGCAGTGAAACAGGTACGACTGGGGCCAACGTCCTGACTTTC. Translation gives CASSETGTTGANVLTF.

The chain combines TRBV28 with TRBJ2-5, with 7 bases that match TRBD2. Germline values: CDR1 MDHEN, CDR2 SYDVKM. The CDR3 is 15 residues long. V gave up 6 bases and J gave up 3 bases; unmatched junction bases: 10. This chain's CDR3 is CASSTAGSKKETQYF. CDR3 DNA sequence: TGTGCCAGCAGCACAGCGGGGTCTAAAAAAGAGACCCAGTACTTC.

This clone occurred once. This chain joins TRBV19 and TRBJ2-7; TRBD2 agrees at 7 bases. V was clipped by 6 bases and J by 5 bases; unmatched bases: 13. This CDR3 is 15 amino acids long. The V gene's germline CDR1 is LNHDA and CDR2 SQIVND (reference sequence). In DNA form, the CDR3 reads TGTGCCAGTAGCCTATACCCGACTAGCTCACACGAGCAGTACTTC. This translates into CASSLYPTSSHEQYF.

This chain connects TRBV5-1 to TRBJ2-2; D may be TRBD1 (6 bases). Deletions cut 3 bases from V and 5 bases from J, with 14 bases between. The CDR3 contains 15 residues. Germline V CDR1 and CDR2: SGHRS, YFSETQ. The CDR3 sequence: CASSWGTLGTGELFF. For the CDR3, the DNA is TGCGCCAGCAGCTGGGGGACATTGGGGACCGGGGAGCTGTTTTTT.

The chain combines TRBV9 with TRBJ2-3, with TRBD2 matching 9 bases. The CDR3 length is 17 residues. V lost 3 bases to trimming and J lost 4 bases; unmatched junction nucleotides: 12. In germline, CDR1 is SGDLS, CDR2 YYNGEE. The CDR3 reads CASSAQRSGLASDTQYF. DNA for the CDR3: TGTGCCAGCAGCGCTCAGCGATCGGGACTAGCATCAGATACGCAGTATTTT. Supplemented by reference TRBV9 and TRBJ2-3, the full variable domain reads DSGVTQTPKHLITATGQRVTLRCSPRSGDLSVYWYQQSLDQGLQFLIQYYNGEERAKGNILERFSAQQFPDLHSELNLSSLELGDSALYFCASSAQRSGLASDTQYFGPGTRLTVL.

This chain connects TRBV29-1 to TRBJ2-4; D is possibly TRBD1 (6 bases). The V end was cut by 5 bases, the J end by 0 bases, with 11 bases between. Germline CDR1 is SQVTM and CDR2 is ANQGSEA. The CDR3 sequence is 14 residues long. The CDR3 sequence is CSVLQGLAKNIQYF. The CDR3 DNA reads TGCAGCGTTTTACAGGGTTTAGCCAAAAACATTCAGTACTTC.